The rows below give T cell receptor beta chains drawn from one sample of a study of cytomegalovirus exposure and HLA in healthy donors. TCRdb's copy holds only in-frame clones and misses some; the assay was immunoSEQ multiplex PCR. Seen here are about 140,000 clones, about three fifths observed once, and the top ten hold roughly 1.9%. The specimen was PBMCs. The origin of the receptors is a male donor in good health and CMV-seronegative. Both conserved end residues are part of each CDR3. D genes are given only for firm matches. Expanded clones get a size class; other rows say once, few or many, or leave the size out.

J gene,clone size,D gene,V gene,CDR3 protein,CDR3 DNA
TRBJ2-3,few,.,TRBV5-1,CASSSEGRMATDTQYF,TGCGCCAGCAGCTCGGAGGGTAGGATGGCCACAGATACGCAGTATTTT
TRBJ1-1,once,.,TRBV6-5,CASSYSIRRTEAFF,TGTGCCAGCAGTTACTCGATCCGTCGGACTGAAGCTTTCTTT
TRBJ2-7,.,TRBD2,TRBV5-1,CASSLERGGLYEQYF,TGCGCCAGCAGCTTGGAGCGGGGGGGCTTGTACGAGCAGTACTTC
TRBJ2-7,.,.,TRBV28,CASSPAGAPKSGEQYF,TGTGCCAGCAGTCCCGCGGGGGCCCCGAAATCGGGCGAGCAGTACTTC
TRBJ2-5,.,TRBD1,TRBV5-4,CASSQGQSQETQYF,TGTGCCAGCAGCCAGGGACAGTCCCAAGAGACCCAGTACTTC
TRBJ2-7,few,.,TRBV2,CASRARPTSYEQYF,TGTGCCAGCAGGGCCCGACCGACTTCCTACGAGCAGTACTTC
TRBJ2-5,few,TRBD2,TRBV7-8,CASSHRTSHETQYF,TGTGCCAGCAGCCACCGGACTAGTCATGAGACCCAGTACTTC
TRBJ1-3,few,.,TRBV7-4,CASSLVRVAENTIYF,TGTGCCAGCAGCTTAGTCCGGGTAGCCGAAAACACCATATATTTT
TRBJ1-2,few,TRBD1,TRBV18,CASSPDRTYGYTF,TGTGCCAGCTCACCGGACAGGACCTATGGCTACACCTTC
TRBJ1-2,few,TRBD1,TRBV6-5,CASRTGTATYGYTF,TGTGCCAGCAGAACCGGGACAGCTACCTATGGCTACACCTTC
TRBJ1-5,.,TRBD1,TRBV28,CASSIRQGARQPQHF,TGTGCCAGCAGTATCAGACAGGGGGCCAGGCAGCCCCAGCATTTT
TRBJ1-2,.,.,TRBV6-1,CASSEPHSQGHYGYTF,TGTGCCAGCAGTGAACCACATTCTCAGGGTCACTATGGCTACACCTTC
TRBJ1-1,.,TRBD1,TRBV19,CASSLRTGMNTEAFF,TGTGCCAGTAGTTTAAGGACAGGGATGAACACTGAAGCTTTCTTT
TRBJ2-3,.,.,TRBV7-3,CASSPGAGADTQYF,TGTGCCAGCAGCCCAGGCGCCGGGGCAGATACGCAGTATTTT
TRBJ1-4,.,TRBD1,TRBV9,CASSEQGADEKLFF,TGTGCCAGCAGCGAACAGGGGGCCGACGAAAAACTGTTTTTT
TRBJ1-3,.,.,TRBV7-9,CASSLEQNNGF,TGTGCCAGCAGCTTAGAACAGAACAACGGCTTT
TRBJ1-1,.,TRBD1,TRBV6-5,CASSYNTGGEAFF,TGTGCCAGCAGCTACAATACAGGGGGTGAAGCTTTCTTT
TRBJ1-2,.,.,TRBV2,CASSLRGGGKSGGYTF,TGTGCCAGCAGTCTAAGGGGGGGTGGCAAGTCGGGCGGCTACACCTTC
TRBJ2-2,.,.,TRBV11-2,CASSPGTLVRSSGELFF,TGTGCCAGCAGTCCCGGGACATTGGTTAGGTCGTCCGGGGAGCTGTTTTTT
TRBJ2-7,.,.,TRBV18,CASSPPAGWNYEQYF,TGTGCCAGCTCACCACCAGCAGGTTGGAACTACGAGCAGTACTTC
TRBJ2-7,.,.,TRBV27,CASSSTGEGSYEQYF,TGTGCCAGCAGTTCGACAGGGGAGGGTTCCTACGAGCAGTACTTC
TRBJ2-7,few,TRBD1,TRBV7-2,CASRIDRGPYEQYF,TGTGCCAGCAGGATCGACAGGGGCCCCTACGAGCAGTACTTC
TRBJ1-1,few,TRBD1,TRBV28,CASRLTGIIGVNTEAFF,TGTGCCAGCAGACTGACAGGGATCATAGGGGTGAACACTGAAGCTTTCTTT
TRBJ2-1,few,TRBD2,TRBV5-3,CARSLVLAGVNNEQFF,TGTGCCAGAAGCTTGGTGCTAGCGGGGGTGAACAATGAGCAGTTCTTC
TRBJ1-2,.,TRBD1,TRBV7-9,CASVPGQGEDGYTF,TGTGCCAGCGTACCGGGACAGGGGGAGGATGGCTACACCTTC
TRBJ2-1,once,TRBD2,TRBV7-7,CASSLGAGGMDEQFF,TGTGCCAGCAGCCTGGGGGCGGGGGGGATGGATGAGCAGTTCTTC
TRBJ1-5,.,.,TRBV28,CASTPHLINQPQHF,TGTGCCAGCACACCACACCTCATCAATCAGCCCCAGCATTTT
TRBJ2-5,.,.,TRBV7-8,CASIPYAGRMTQETQYF,TGTGCCAGCATCCCCTACGCGGGACGGATGACTCAAGAGACCCAGTACTTC
TRBJ2-7,few,TRBD1,TRBV6-1,CASSEGAGGSYEQYF,TGTGCCAGCAGTGAAGGCGCAGGGGGCTCCTACGAGCAGTACTTC
TRBJ1-6,.,TRBD1,TRBV5-6,CASSWRQGVGNSPLHF,TGTGCCAGCAGCTGGAGACAGGGGGTGGGAAATTCACCCCTCCACTTT
TRBJ1-3,few,.,TRBV6-5,CASSYQTGSSGNTIYF,TGTGCCAGCAGTTACCAAACAGGGTCCTCTGGAAACACCATATATTTT
TRBJ1-2,few,.,TRBV19,CASSIEGRGFGTF,TGTGCCAGTAGTATAGAGGGTCGCGGGTTTGGGACCTTC
TRBJ1-1,few,.,TRBV5-1,CASSLGEAYPEAFF,TGCGCCAGCAGCCTGGGGGAGGCTTACCCTGAAGCTTTCTTT
TRBJ1-6,.,TRBD1,TRBV30,CACSVGTGSSPLHF,TGTGCCTGTAGTGTTGGGACAGGGAGTTCACCCCTCCACTTT
TRBJ2-7,once,TRBD2,TRBV6-6,CATGLAGGVEQYF,TGTGCCACCGGACTAGCGGGGGGGGTCGAGCAGTACTTC
TRBJ2-2,few,TRBD2,TRBV6-5,CASSQGTSWPGELFF,TGTGCCAGCAGCCAAGGGACTAGTTGGCCCGGGGAGCTGTTTTTT
TRBJ2-7,.,.,TRBV6-1,CASTRDWGRDEQYF,TGTGCCAGCACTCGGGACTGGGGACGGGACGAGCAGTACTTC
TRBJ2-5,.,.,TRBV9,CASSGRYGVEETQYF,TGTGCCAGCAGCGGTCGGTACGGGGTCGAAGAGACCCAGTACTTC
TRBJ2-3,.,.,TRBV18,CASSLRPDTQYF,TGTGCCAGCTCCCTACGTCCAGATACGCAGTATTTT
TRBJ1-4,.,.,TRBV7-9,CASSSAGKVGEKLFF,TGTGCCAGCAGCTCCGCAGGGAAAGTAGGTGAAAAACTGTTTTTT
TRBJ2-5,.,TRBD1,TRBV18,CASSPWTGGNNRETQYF,TGTGCCAGCTCACCGTGGACAGGGGGGAATAATCGAGAGACCCAGTACTTC
TRBJ1-1,.,.,TRBV19,CASSIEFVAAEAFF,TGTGCCAGTAGTATAGAGTTCGTGGCCGCTGAAGCTTTCTTT
TRBJ1-6,.,.,TRBV5-4,CASHSRQNNSPLHF,TGTGCCAGCCATTCCAGACAGAATAATTCACCCCTCCACTTT
TRBJ2-5,.,TRBD1,TRBV6-5,CASSYTTGVQETQYF,TGTGCCAGCAGTTACACGACAGGGGTCCAAGAGACCCAGTACTTC
TRBJ1-1,.,.,TRBV6-5,CASSYSREANTEAFF,TGTGCCAGCAGTTACTCCAGGGAGGCGAACACTGAAGCTTTCTTT
TRBJ2-3,.,.,TRBV27,CASSLSFIPSTDTQYF,TGTGCCAGCAGTTTAAGCTTCATACCTAGCACAGATACGCAGTATTTT
TRBJ1-4,.,.,TRBV18,CASSIPGHINEKLFF,TGTGCCAGCTCAATACCGGGACATATTAATGAAAAACTGTTTTTT
TRBJ1-6,few,TRBD1,TRBV4-2,CASSRETGDNSPLHF,TGTGCCAGCAGCCGAGAGACAGGGGATAATTCACCCCTCCACTTT
TRBJ2-2,.,.,TRBV5-4,CASSLPTGNTGELFF,TGTGCCAGCAGCCTTCCGACAGGGAACACCGGGGAGCTGTTTTTT
TRBJ1-2,.,TRBD1,TRBV6-5,CASSYRQGQGGYGYTF,TGTGCCAGCAGTTACCGACAGGGTCAGGGGGGCTATGGCTACACCTTC